Included here is one T cell receptor (beta chain) sequence, with context. Its antigen is currently not known. Per-base quality was not reported, and no clone a single base away is much larger than it. The record originates from a study of T cell responses to AZD1222 COVID-19 vaccine (dated by TCRdb to the early 2020s). With respect to the entire study: TCR sequencing covered more than 230 trial participants: around 210 given two doses of AZD1222 and 26 given two doses of MenACWY control vaccine. Trial participants were enrolled by age into subgroups of 18-55, 56-69 and 70-plus years, and 148, 28 and 57 TCR-sequenced participants, respectively, were included in these subgroups.

Results the study describes overall, beyond this receptor: Because no day 14 peak-response samples were available, repertoires were characterized only after the peak T cell response. Participants were mostly white British, with more females than males. The authors suggested clonal diversity may have been underestimated. Only five or six AZD1222 recipients were SARS-CoV-2 seropositive at baseline, limiting conclusions about previously exposed vaccinees. Nearly half of unique spike-specific TCRs reportedly recognized epitopes outside regions mutated in the B.1.351 and B.1.1.7 variants. The 56-69-year group was small, and its depth increase did not reach significance, likely because of low power. The whole spike protein was spanned by vaccine-associated CD4 TCRs, and dominant responses were seen in regions 160-218 and 743-854. After two AZD1222 doses, spike-specific TCR breadth and depth were significantly higher than at day 0 and than in MenACWY recipients.

The CDR3 regions of human TCRbeta chains were analyzed by immunosequencing. For the original study's pipeline: TCRs in the repertoires were matched against a reference library of SARS-CoV-2-specific TCRs that had been generated with the MIRA antigen-specificity platform. Breadth meant the fraction of unique TCRs that were SARS-CoV-2-associated, whereas depth meant the fraction of total T cells that were SARS-CoV-2-associated. Using the MIRA data, each spike-specific TCR was assigned both to the spike region to which the TCR was reactive and to a CD4 or CD8 class. Log10-transformed breadth and depth values were compared by one-way ANOVA with Sidak's multiple comparisons tests. As stored in TCRdb, this immuneACCESS dataset retains in-frame rearrangements with V and J assigned. A fraction of the clones does not appear; measured against another copy, unresolved V genes explain less than half of the discrepancy, and the remainder lacks a known reason. The DNA gave D and trimming, while V, J and clone size come from that table. The table for this sample lists about 160,000 clones; around 89% of them were counted only once. Roughly 4% of the sample is held by the ten biggest clonotypes.

Sample time point, as interpreted from the label and publication: about 28 days (+/-7) after the second vaccine dose. Because spike-specific TCR depth and breadth did not differ between the two schedules, AZD1222 recipients who got a second dose at roughly 4 weeks were pooled with those who got a second dose at roughly 12 weeks. Vaccinee samples came from UK trials COV001 and COV002, including a single-blind randomized controlled phase 2/3 trial of AZD1222 (ChAdOx1 nCoV-19) in healthy adults. For TCRbeta chain sequencing, PBMC samples from trial participants were taken at day 0 and at day 28 after the second dose. CDR1 and CDR2, per the germline V gene (reference sequence), are MNHEY and SMNVEV. V sheds 8 bases and J sheds 0 bases, leaving 8 bases between their ends. The CDR3 spans 13 residues, from the cysteine through the phenylalanine. CDR3 DNA is the only sequence kept; it has 39 bases, read in frame from the first base.

Sequenced here: peripheral blood, sampled 28 days after the second AZD1222 dose. The source is an adult who received the AZD1222 COVID-19 vaccine. This sequence uses TRBV27 and TRBJ2-1, with the identity of the D gene unclear. At the DNA level, the sequence is TGTGCCAGCCGGGTGGACTCCTACAATGAGCAGTTCTTC. It translates to CASRVDSYNEQFF.